The clone carrying this T cell receptor (beta chain) occurred once. Antigen specificity is unknown. A J-beta primer mix and a sample-barcoded 5' primer were used in a second PCR of about 6 to 12 cycles. One entry per CDR3 protein, called by TCRdb with MiXCR from the 5' RACE reads. Of under 2,000,000 distinct CDR3 sequences in the sample, just under 50% are singletons; the top ten hold roughly 2.1%. This entry is derived from a study of blood T cells in healthy people across ages. Study-level points and caveats: The diversity estimates, figures obtained from one million T cells, were considered underestimates.

Peripheral blood samples of roughly 9.8 milliliters were drawn from each donor. V lost 7 bases, J lost 13 bases, and 7 bases stayed unmatched. Germline V gene data show CDR1 as MNHEY and CDR2 as SVGEGT. The CDR3 contains 11 residues. This TCR derives from a woman aged 40 to 49 in good health. V gene TRBV6-2 or TRBV6-3 combines with J gene TRBJ2-5; 9 nucleotides match TRBD2. Sequencing was carried out using blood. The CDR3 coding sequence is TGTGCCAGCAACAACGGGGGACTAGCGTACTTC. Protein sequence: CASNNGGLAYF.